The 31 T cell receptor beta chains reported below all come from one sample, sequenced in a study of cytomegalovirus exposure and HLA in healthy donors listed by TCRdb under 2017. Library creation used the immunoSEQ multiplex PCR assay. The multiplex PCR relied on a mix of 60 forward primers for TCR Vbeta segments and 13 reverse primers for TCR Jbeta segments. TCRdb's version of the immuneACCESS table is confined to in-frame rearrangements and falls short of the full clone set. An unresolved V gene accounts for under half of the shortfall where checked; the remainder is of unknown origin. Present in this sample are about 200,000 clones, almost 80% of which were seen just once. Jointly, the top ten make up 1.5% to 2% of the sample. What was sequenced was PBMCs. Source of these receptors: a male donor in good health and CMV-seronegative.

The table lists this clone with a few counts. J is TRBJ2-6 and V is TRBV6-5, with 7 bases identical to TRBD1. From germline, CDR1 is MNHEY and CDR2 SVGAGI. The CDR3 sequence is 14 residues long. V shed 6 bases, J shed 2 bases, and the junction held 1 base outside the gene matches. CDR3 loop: CASRQGAGANVLTF. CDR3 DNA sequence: TGTGCCAGCAGGCAGGGGGCTGGGGCCAACGTCCTGACTTTC.

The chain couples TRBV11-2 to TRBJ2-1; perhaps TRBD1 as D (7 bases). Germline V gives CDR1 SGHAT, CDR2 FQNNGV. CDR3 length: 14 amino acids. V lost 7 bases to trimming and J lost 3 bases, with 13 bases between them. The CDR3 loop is CASTDQGGYNEQFF. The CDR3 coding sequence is TGTGCCAGCACTGATCAGGGGGGCTACAATGAGCAGTTCTTC.

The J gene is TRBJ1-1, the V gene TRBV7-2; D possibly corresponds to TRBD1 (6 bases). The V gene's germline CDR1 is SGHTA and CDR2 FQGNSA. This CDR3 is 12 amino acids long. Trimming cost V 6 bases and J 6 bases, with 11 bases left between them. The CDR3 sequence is CASSPGTPEAFF. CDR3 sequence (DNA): TGTGCCAGCAGTCCGGGGACACCTGAAGCTTTCTTT.

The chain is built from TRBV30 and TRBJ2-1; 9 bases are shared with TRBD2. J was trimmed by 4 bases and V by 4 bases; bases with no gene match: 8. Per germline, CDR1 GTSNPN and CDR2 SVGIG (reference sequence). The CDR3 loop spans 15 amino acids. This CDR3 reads CAWILAGVLYNEQFF. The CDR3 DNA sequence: TGTGCCTGGATCTTAGCGGGAGTCCTATACAATGAGCAGTTCTTC. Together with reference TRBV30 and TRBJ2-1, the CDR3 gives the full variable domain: SQTIHQWPATLVQPVGSPLSLECTVEGTSNPNLYWYRQAAGRGLQLLFYSVGIGQISSEVPQNLSASRPQDRQFILSSKKLLLSDSGFYLCAWILAGVLYNEQFFGPGTRLTVL.

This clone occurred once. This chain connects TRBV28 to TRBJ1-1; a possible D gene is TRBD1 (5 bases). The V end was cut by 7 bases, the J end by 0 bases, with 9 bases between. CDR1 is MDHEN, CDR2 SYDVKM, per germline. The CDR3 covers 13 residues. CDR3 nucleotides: TGTGCCAGCACGCGGGGGGTGAACACTGAAGCTTTCTTT. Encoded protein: CASTRGVNTEAFF.

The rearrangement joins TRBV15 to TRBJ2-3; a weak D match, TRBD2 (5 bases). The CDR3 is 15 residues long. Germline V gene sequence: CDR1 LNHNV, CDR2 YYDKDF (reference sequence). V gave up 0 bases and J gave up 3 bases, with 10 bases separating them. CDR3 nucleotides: TGTGCCACCAGCAGAGATCCTGGAGGAACAGATACGCAGTATTTT. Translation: CATSRDPGGTDTQYF.

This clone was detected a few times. The DNA for the CDR3 is TGTGCCAGCAGGGTGGCAGGGTTGCTTTCACCCCTCCACTTT. Protein product: CASRVAGLLSPLHF. The chain employs TRBV14 and TRBJ1-6, with D possibly matching TRBD1 (5 bases). The germline CDR1 and CDR2 sequences are SGHDN and FVKESK. The CDR3 has 14 amino acids. Trimming left V 6 bases short and J 9 bases short, with 15 bases between. Complete variable domain (other parts from reference TRBV14 and TRBJ1-6): EAGVTQFPSHSVIEKGQTVTLRCDPISGHDNLYWYRRVMGKEIKFLLHFVKESKQDESGMPNNRFLAERTGGTYSTLKVQPAELEDSGVYFCASRVAGLLSPLHFGNGTRLTVT.

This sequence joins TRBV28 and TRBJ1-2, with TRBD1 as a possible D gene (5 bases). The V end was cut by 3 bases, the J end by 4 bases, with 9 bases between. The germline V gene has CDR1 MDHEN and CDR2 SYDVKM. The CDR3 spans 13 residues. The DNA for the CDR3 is TGTGCCAGCAGTTTGATGGGGCGCTATGGCTACACCTTC. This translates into CASSLMGRYGYTF.

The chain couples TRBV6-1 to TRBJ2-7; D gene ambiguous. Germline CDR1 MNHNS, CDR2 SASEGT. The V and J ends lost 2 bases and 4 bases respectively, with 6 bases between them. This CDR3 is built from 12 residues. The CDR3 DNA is TGTGCCAGCAGTGAAATGAGGTACGAGCAGTACTTC. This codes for CASSEMRYEQYF.

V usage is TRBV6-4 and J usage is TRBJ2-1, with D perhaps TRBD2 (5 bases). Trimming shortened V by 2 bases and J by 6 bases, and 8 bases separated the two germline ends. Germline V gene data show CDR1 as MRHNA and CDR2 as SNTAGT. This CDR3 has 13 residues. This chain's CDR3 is CASSDERGNEQFF. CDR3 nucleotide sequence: TGTGCCAGCAGTGACGAACGGGGCAATGAGCAGTTCTTC.

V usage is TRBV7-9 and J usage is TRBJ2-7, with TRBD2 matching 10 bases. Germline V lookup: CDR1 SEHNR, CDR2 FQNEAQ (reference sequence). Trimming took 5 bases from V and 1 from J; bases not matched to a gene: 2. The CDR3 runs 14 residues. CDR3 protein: CASSGLAASYEQYF. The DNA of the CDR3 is TGTGCCAGCAGCGGACTAGCGGCGTCCTACGAGCAGTACTTC.

CDR3 residues: CASSAGQASWETQYF. DNA for the CDR3: TGTGCCAGCAGCGCCGGACAGGCCTCCTGGGAGACCCAGTACTTC. This rearrangement joins TRBV11-3 to TRBJ2-5; 7 bases are a match to TRBD1. V lost 5 bases, J lost 5 bases, and 11 bases stayed unmatched. Germline V gene data show CDR1 as SGHNT and CDR2 as YENEEA. This CDR3 has 15 residues.

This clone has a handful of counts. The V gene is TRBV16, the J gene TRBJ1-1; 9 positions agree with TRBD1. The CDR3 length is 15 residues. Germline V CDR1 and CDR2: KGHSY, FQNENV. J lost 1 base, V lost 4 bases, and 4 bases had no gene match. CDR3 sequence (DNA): TGTGCCAGCAGCCTGAAGGGACAGGGGAACACTGAAGCTTTCTTT. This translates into CASSLKGQGNTEAFF.

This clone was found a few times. The CDR3 region is CASSLGQGDGYTF. The CDR3, as DNA: TGTGCCAGCTCACTCGGACAGGGGGATGGCTACACCTTC. V is TRBV18 and J is TRBJ1-2; TRBD1 agrees at 10 bases. The CDR3 sequence is 13 residues long. Trimming cost V 4 bases and J 6 bases; bases outside gene matches: 2. Germline V gene data show CDR1 as KGHSH and CDR2 as LQKENI.

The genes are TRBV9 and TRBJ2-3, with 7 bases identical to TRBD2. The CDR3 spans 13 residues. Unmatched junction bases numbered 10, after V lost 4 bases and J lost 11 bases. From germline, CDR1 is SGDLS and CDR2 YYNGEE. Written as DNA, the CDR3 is TGTGCCAGCAGCCCGGAGACTAGCCGTCAGCAGTATTTT. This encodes CASSPETSRQQYF.

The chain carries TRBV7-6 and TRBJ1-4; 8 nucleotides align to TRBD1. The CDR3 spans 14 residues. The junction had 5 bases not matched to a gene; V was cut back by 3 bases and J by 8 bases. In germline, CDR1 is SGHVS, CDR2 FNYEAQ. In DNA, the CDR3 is TGTGCCAGCAGCTTTCAGGGGGCGCGGGAAAAACTGTTTTTT. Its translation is CASSFQGAREKLFF.

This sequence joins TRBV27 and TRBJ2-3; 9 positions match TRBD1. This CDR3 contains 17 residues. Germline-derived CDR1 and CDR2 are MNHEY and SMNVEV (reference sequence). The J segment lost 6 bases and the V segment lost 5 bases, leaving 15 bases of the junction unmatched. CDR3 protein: CASSPINSDRGRDTQYF. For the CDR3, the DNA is TGTGCCAGCAGTCCCATAAACTCGGACAGGGGCCGTGATACGCAGTATTTT.

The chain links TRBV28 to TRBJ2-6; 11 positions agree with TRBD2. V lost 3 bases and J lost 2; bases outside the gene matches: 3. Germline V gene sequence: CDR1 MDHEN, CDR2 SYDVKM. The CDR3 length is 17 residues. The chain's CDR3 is CASSFSGRVAGANVLTF. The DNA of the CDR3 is TGTGCCAGCAGTTTTAGCGGGAGGGTGGCTGGGGCCAACGTCCTGACTTTC.

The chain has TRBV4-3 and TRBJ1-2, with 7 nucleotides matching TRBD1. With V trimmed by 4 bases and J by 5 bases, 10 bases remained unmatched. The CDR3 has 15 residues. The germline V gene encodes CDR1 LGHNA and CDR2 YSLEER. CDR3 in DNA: TGCGCCAGCAGCCCCACAGGGGCGTTCGGGTATGGCTACACCTTC. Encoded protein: CASSPTGAFGYGYTF.

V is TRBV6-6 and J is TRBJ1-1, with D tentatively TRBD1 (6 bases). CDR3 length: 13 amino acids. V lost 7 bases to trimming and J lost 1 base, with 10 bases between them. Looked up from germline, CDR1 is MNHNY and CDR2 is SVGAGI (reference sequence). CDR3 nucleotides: TGTGCCAGCACCGTGACAGGGAACACTGAAGCTTTCTTT. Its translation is CASTVTGNTEAFF.

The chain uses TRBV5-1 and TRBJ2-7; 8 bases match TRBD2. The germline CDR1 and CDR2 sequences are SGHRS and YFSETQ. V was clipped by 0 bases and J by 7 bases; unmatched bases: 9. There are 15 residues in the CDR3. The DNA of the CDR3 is TGCGCCAGCAGCTTGGTAAACGGGGGGGCGGGGGAGCAGTACTTC. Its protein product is CASSLVNGGAGEQYF.

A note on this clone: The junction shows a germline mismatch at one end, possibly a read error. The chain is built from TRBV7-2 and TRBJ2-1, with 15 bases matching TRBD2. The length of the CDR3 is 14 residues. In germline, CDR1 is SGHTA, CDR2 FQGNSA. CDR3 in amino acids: CASSSGLAGGLPLF. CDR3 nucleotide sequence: TGTGCCAGCAGCTCGGGACTAGCGGGAGGCCTCCCGCTCTTC.

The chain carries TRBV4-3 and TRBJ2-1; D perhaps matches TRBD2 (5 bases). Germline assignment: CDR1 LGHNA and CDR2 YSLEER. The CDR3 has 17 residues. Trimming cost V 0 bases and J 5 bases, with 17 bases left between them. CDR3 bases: TGCGCCAGCAGCCAAGATGGTCGGTTTGGGGAGAACAATGAGCAGTTCTTC. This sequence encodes CASSQDGRFGENNEQFF.

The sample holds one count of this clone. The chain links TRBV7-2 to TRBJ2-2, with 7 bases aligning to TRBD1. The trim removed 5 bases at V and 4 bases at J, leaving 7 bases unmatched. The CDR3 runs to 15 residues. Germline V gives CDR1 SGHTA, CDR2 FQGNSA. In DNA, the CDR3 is TGTGCCAGCAGCACCGGACAGGCCATCACCGGGGAGCTGTTTTTT. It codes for CASSTGQAITGELFF.

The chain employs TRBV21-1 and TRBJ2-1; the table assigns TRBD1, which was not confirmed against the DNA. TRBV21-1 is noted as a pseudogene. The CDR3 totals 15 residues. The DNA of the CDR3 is TGTGCCAGCAGCAAAGGACGGGACAGTGACAATGAGCAGTTCTTC. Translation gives CASSKGRDSDNEQFF.

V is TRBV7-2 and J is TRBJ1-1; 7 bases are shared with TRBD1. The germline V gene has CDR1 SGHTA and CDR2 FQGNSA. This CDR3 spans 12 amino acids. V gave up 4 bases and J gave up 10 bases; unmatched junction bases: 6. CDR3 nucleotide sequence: TGTGCCAGCAGCTCGTGGGGACAGTCAGCTTTCTTT. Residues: CASSSWGQSAFF.

In DNA form, the CDR3 reads TGCAGCGGTTTGGGGCGGAACACTGAAGCTTTCTTT. It codes for CSGLGRNTEAFF. The rearrangement joins TRBV29-1 to TRBJ1-1, with D possibly TRBD1 on 5 matching bases. The germline V gene has CDR1 SQVTM and CDR2 ANQGSEA. Trimming shortened V by 7 bases and J by 1 base, and 10 bases separated the two germline ends. The CDR3 has 12 amino acids.

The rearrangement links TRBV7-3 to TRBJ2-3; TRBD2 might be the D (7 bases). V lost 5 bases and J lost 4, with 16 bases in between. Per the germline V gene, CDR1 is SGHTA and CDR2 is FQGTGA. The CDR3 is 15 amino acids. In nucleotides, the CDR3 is TGTGCCAGCAGCCCCTCGCGGGGGCAGGCAGATACGCAGTATTTT. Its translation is CASSPSRGQADTQYF.

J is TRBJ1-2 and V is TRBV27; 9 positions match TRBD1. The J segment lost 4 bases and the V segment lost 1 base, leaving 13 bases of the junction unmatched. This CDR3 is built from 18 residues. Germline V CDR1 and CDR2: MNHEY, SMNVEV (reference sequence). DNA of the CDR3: TGTGCCAGCAGTTTATGGGAACCCGCCGGGACAGGGATCTATGGCTACACCTTC. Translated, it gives CASSLWEPAGTGIYGYTF.

The CDR3 region is CASSPRTGMDEQYF. DNA of the CDR3: TGTGCCAGCTCACCACGGACAGGGATGGACGAGCAGTACTTC. The rearrangement joins TRBV18 to TRBJ2-5; 8 nucleotides match TRBD1. TRBJ2-7 matches the DNA end more closely, so the J call is doubtful. CDR1 is KGHSH and CDR2 is LQKENI in the germline V gene. This CDR3 is built from 14 residues.

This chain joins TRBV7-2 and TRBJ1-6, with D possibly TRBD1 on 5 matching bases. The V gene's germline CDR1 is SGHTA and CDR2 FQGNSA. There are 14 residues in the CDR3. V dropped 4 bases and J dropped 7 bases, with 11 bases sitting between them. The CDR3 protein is CASSYQGNNSPLHF. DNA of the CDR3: TGTGCCAGCAGCTACCAGGGAAACAATTCACCCCTCCACTTT.